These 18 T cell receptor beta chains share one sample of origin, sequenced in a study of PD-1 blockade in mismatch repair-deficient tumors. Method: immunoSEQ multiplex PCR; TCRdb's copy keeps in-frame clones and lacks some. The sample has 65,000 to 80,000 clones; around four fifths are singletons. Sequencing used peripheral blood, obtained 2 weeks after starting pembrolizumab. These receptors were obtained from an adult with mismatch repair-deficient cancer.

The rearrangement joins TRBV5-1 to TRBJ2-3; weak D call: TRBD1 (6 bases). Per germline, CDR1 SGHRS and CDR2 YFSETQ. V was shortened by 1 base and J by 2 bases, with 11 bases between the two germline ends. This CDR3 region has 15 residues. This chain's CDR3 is CASSLNAGDTDTQYF. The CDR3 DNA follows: TGCGCCAGCAGCTTGAATGCAGGGGACACAGATACGCAGTATTTT.

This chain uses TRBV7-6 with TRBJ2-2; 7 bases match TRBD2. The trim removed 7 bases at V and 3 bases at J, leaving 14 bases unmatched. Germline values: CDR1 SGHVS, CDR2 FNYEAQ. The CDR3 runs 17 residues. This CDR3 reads CASNNYLAGADTGELFF. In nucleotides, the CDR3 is TGTGCCAGCAACAACTATCTGGCGGGAGCGGACACCGGGGAGCTGTTTTTT.

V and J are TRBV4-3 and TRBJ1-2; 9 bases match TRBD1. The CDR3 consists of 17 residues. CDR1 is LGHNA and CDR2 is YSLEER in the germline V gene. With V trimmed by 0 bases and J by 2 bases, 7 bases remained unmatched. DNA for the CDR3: TGCGCCAGCAGCCAAGATAGGCTGGGGACAGGGAACTATGGCTACACCTTC. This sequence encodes CASSQDRLGTGNYGYTF.

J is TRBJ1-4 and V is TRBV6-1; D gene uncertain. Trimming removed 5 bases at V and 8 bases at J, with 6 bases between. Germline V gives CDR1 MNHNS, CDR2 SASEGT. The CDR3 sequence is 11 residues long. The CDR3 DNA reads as TGTGCCAGCAGTTGGAGGGAAAAACTGTTTTTT. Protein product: CASSWREKLFF.

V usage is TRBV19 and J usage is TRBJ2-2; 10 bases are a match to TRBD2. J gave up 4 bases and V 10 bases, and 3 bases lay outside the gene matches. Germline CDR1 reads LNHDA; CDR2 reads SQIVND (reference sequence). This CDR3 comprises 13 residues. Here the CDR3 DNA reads TGTGCCACTCGGACTAGCGGCACCGGGGAGCTGTTTTTT. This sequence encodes CATRTSGTGELFF.

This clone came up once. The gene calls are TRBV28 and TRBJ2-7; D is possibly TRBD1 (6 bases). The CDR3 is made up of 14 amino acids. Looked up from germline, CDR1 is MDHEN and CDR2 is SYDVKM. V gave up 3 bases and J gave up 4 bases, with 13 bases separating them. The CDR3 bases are TGTGCCAGCAGTTTGACAGGTCCCGGGTACGAGCAGTACTTC. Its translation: CASSLTGPGYEQYF.

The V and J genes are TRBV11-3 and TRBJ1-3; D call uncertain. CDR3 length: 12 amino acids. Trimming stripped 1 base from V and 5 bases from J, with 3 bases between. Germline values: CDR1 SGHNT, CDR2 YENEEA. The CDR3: CASSLGRNTIYF. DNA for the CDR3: TGTGCCAGCAGCTTAGGGAGAAACACCATATATTTT.

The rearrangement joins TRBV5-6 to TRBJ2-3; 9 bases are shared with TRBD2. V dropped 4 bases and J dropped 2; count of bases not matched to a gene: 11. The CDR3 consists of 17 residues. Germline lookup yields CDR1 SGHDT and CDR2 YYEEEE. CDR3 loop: CASSPGLIAGATDTQYF. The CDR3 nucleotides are TGTGCCAGCAGCCCCGGTTTGATAGCGGGAGCCACAGATACGCAGTATTTT.

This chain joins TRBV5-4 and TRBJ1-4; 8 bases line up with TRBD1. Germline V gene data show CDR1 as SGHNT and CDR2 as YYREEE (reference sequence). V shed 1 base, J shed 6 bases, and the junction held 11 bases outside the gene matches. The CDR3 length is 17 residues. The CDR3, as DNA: TGTGCCAGCAGCTTGCAAAGGCGGTCGGGACAGGATGAAAAACTGTTTTTT. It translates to CASSLQRRSGQDEKLFF.

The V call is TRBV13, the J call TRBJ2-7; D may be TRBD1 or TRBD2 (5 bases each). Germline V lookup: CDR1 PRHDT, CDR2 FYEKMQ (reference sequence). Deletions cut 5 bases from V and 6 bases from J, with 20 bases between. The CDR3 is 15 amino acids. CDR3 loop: CASSPPGTAGIEQYF. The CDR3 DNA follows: TGTGCCAGCAGCCCCCCCGGGACGGCTGGGATCGAGCAGTACTTC.

The CDR3 sequence: CASSRANEAFF. In DNA form, the CDR3 reads TGTGCCAGCAGTAGAGCTAATGAAGCTTTCTTT. The V call is TRBV6-5, the J call TRBJ1-1; D not certain. Trimming removed 5 bases from V and 7 bases from J, with 8 bases in between. The CDR3 contains 11 residues. The germline V gene has CDR1 MNHEY and CDR2 SVGAGI.

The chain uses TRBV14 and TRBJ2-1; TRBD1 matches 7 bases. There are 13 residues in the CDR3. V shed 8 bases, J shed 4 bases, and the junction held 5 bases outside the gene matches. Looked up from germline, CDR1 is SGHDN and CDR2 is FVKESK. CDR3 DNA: TGTGCCAGCCAAGGGGGCCGGTACAATGAGCAGTTCTTC. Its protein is CASQGGRYNEQFF.

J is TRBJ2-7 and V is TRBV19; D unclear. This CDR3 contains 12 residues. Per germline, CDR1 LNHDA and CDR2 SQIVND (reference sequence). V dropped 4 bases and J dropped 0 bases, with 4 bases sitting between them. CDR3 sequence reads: CASSTSSYEQYF. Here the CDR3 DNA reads TGTGCCAGTAGTACTAGCTCCTACGAGCAGTACTTC. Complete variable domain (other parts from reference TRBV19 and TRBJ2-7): DGGITQSPKYLFRKEGQNVTLSCEQNLNHDAMYWYRQDPGQGLRLIYYSQIVNDFQKGDIAEGYSVSREKKESFPLTVTSAQKNPTAFYLCASSTSSYEQYFGPGTRLTVT.

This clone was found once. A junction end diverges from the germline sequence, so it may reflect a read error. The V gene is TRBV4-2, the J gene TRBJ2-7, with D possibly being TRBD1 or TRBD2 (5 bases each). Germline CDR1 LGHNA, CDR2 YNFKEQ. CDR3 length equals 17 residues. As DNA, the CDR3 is TGTGCCAACAGCCAAGATATATCCGGGACGGTTTCGTACGAGCAGTACTTC. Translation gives CANSQDISGTVSYEQYF.

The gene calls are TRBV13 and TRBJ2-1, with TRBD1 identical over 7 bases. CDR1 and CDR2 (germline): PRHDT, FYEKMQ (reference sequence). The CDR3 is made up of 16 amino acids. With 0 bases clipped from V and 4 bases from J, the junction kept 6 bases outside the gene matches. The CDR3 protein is CASSLGRQGLYNEQFF. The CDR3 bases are TGTGCCAGCAGCTTAGGGAGACAGGGATTATACAATGAGCAGTTCTTC.

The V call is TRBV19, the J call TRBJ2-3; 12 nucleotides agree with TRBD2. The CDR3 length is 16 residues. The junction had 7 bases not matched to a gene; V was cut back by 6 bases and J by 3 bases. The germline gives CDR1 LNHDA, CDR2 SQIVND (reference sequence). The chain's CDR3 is CASSNLAGGRTDTQYF. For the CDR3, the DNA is TGTGCCAGTAGCAATCTAGCGGGAGGGAGGACAGATACGCAGTATTTT.

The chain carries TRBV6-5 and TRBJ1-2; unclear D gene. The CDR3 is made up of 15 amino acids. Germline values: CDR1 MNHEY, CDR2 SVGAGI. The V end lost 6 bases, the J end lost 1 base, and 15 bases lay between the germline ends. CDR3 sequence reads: CASSKYPHSNYGYTF. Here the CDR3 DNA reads TGTGCCAGCAGCAAGTATCCCCACAGTAACTATGGCTACACCTTC.

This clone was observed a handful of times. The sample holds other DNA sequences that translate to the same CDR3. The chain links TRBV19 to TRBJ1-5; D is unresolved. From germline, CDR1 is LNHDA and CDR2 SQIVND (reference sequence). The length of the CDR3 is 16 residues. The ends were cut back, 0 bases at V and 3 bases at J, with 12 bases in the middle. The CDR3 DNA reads TGTGCCAGTAGTATAGAGAGACGGATTACCAATCAGCCCCAGCATTTT. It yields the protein CASSIERRITNQPQHF.